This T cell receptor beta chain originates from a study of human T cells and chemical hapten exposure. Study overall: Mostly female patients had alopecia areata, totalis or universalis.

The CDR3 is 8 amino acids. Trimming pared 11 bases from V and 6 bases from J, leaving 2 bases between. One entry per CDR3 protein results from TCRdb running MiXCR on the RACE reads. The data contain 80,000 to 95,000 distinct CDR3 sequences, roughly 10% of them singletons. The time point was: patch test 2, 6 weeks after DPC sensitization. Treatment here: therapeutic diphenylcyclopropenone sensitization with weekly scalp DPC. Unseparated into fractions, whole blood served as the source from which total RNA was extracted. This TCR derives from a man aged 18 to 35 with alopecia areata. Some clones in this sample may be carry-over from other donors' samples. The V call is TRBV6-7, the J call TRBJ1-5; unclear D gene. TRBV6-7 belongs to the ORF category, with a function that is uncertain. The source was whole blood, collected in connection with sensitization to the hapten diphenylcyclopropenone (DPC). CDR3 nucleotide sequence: TGTGCCCCTCAGCCCCAGCATTTT. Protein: CAPQPQHF.